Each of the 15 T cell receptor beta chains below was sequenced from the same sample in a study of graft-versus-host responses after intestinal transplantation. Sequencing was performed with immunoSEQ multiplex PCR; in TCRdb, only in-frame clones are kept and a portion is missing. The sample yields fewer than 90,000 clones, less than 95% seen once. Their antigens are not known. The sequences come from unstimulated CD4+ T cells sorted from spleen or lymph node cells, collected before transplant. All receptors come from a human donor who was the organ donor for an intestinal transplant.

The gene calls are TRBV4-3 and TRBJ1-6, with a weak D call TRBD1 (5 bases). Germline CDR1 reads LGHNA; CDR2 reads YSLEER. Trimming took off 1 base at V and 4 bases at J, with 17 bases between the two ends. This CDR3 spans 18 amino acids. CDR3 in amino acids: CASSQGMTGTFYNSPLHF. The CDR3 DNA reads TGCGCCAGCAGCCAAGGGATGACTGGGACTTTTTATAATTCACCCCTCCACTTT.

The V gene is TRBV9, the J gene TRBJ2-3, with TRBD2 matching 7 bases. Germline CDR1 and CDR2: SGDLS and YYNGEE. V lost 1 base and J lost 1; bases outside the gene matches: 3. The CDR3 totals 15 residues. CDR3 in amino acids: CASSVMGGGTDTQYF. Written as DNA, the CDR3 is TGTGCCAGCAGCGTAATGGGGGGGGGCACAGATACGCAGTATTTT.

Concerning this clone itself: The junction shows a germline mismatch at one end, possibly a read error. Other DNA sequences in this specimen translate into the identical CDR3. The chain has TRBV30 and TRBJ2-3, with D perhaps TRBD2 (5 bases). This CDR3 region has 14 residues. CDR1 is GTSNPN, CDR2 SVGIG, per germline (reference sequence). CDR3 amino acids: CAWTPLRGSDTQYF. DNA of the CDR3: TGTGCATGGACCCCACTCCGGGGATCAGATACGCAGTATTTT.

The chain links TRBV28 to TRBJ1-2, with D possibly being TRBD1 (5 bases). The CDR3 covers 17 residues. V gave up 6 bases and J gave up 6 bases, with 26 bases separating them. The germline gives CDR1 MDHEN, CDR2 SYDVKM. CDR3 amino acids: CASRYLGATERPDGYTF. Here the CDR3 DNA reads TGTGCCAGCAGGTACCTAGGGGCGACGGAACGCCCTGATGGCTACACCTTC.

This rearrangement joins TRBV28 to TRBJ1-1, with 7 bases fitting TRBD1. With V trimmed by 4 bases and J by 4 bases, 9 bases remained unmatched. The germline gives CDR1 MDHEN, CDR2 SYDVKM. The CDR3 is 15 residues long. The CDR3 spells CASSYPRTGGTEAFF. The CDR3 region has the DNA TGTGCCAGCAGTTACCCACGGACAGGCGGCACTGAAGCTTTCTTT.

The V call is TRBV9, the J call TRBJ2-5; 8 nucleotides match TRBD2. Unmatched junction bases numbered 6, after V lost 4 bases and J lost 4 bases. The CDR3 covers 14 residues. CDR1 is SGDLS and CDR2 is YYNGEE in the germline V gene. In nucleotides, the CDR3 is TGTGCCAGCAGCCCACGGGGGGGCCTAGAGACCCAGTACTTC. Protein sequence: CASSPRGGLETQYF. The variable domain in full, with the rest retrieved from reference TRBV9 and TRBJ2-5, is DSGVTQTPKHLITATGQRVTLRCSPRSGDLSVYWYQQSLDQGLQFLIQYYNGEERAKGNILERFSAQQFPDLHSELNLSSLELGDSALYFCASSPRGGLETQYFGPGTRLLVL.

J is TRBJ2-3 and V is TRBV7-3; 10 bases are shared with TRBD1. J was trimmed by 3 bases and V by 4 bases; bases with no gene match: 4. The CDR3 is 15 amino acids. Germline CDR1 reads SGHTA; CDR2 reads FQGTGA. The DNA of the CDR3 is TGTGCCAGCAGCTCGACAGGGGGCAAGACAGATACGCAGTATTTT. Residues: CASSSTGGKTDTQYF.

CDR3 loop: CASSLEGAPKDTQYF. The CDR3 DNA reads TGTGCCAGCAGCTTAGAGGGTGCCCCCAAAGATACGCAGTATTTT. V usage is TRBV11-2 and J usage is TRBJ2-3; D unresolved. Trimming left V 0 bases short and J 5 bases short, with 12 bases between. The CDR3 is made up of 15 amino acids. Germline-derived CDR1 and CDR2 are SGHAT and FQNNGV.

CDR3 sequence (DNA): TGTGCCAGCAGTGAAAGTCTTGGCAGCCCAAGGGAGACCCAGTACTTC. Translated: CASSESLGSPRETQYF. The chain uses TRBV6-1 and TRBJ2-5; no clear D gene. This CDR3 is built from 16 residues. Trimming took 2 bases from V and 5 from J, leaving 18 bases between them. CDR1 and CDR2 (germline): MNHNS, SASEGT.

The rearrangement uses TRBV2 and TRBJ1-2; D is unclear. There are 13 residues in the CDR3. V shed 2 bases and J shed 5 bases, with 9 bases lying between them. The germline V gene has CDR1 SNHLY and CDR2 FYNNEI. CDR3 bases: TGTGCCAGCAGTGAAAGGGTGAGGTATGGCTACACCTTC. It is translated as CASSERVRYGYTF.

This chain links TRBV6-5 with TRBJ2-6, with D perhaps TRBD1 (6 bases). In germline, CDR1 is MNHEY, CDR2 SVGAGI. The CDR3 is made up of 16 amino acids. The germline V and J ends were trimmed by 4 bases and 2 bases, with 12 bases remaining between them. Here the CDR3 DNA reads TGTGCCAGCAGTTTAATGAGGGGGACTGGGGCCAACGTCCTGACTTTC. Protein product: CASSLMRGTGANVLTF.

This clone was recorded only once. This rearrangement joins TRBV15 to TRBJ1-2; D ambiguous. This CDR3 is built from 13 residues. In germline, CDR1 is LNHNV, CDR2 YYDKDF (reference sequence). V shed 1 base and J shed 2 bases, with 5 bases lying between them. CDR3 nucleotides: TGTGCCACCAGCAGAGGAGGGAACTATGGCTACACCTTC. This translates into CATSRGGNYGYTF. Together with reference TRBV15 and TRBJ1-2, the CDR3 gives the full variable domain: DAMVIQNPRYQVTQFGKPVTLSCSQTLNHNVMYWYQQKSSQAPKLLFHYYDKDFNNEADTPDNFQSRRPNTSFCFLDIRSPGLGDTAMYLCATSRGGNYGYTFGSGTRLTVV.

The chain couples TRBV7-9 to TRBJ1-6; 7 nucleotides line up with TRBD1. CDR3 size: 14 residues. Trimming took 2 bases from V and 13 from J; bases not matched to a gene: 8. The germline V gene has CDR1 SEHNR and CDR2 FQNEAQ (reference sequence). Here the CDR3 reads CASSLSDRPTPLHF. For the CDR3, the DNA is TGTGCCAGCAGCTTATCGGACAGGCCTACGCCCCTCCACTTT.

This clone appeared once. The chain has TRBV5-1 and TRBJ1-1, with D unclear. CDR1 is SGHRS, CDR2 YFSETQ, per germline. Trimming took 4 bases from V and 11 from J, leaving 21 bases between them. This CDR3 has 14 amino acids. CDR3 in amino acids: CASSPGTVRMQAFF. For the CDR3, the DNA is TGCGCCAGCAGCCCCGGTACCGTACGAATGCAGGCTTTCTTT.

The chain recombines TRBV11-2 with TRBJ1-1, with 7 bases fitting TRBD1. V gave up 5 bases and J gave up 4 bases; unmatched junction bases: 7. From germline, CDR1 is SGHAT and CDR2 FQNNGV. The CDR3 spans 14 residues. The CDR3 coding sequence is TGTGCCAGCAGCCCTAACAGGGGAGGCACTGAAGCTTTCTTT. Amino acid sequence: CASSPNRGGTEAFF.